A single sample gave rise to the 31 T cell receptor beta chains below, sequenced in a study of cytotoxic CD8 clonotypes in ibrutinib-treated CLL (dated by TCRdb to the early 2020s). The time point label, as the study defines it: approximately 25 months on ibrutinib. The method was the immunoSEQ multiplex PCR assay. TCRdb mirrors the immuneACCESS table, restricted to in-frame sequences. Some clones are absent from its copies; in checked studies, under half trace to an unresolved V gene, and the reason for the others is unknown. Within this sample are roughly 180,000 clones, with over 55% of them counted one time only. The leading ten clones occupy roughly 12% of the sample. The source material was PBMCs, sampled after 24 months of ibrutinib treatment. The source is a human donor with chronic lymphocytic leukemia.

The rearrangement links TRBV30 to TRBJ2-3; 10 bases map to TRBD1. The germline CDR1 and CDR2 sequences are GTSNPN and SVGIG (reference sequence). Trimming took 3 bases from V and 1 from J; bases not matched to a gene: 4. This CDR3 has 15 residues. The CDR3 nucleotides are TGTGCCTGGAGGGGACAGGGGTTTGGCACAGATACGCAGTATTTT. This gives the protein CAWRGQGFGTDTQYF.

This clone has just a few counts. The rearrangement uses TRBV27 and TRBJ2-7; D is uncertain. CDR3 size: 13 residues. Between the trimmed V and J ends, which lost 3 bases and 1 base, there was a span of 7 bases. Germline CDR1 reads MNHEY; CDR2 reads SMNVEV (reference sequence). In nucleotides, the CDR3 is TGTGCCAGCAGTTTGGCACAGTCCTACGAGCAGTACTTC. It encodes CASSLAQSYEQYF.

The table lists this clone with a few counts. The V and J genes are TRBV30 and TRBJ1-2; 10 positions match TRBD1. V lost 5 bases and J lost 7; bases outside the gene matches: 4. The germline gives CDR1 GTSNPN, CDR2 SVGIG (reference sequence). The CDR3 consists of 12 residues. The CDR3 nucleotides read TGTGCCTGGGACAGGGGGCAATCTGGCTACACCTTC. Protein product: CAWDRGQSGYTF.

This rearrangement joins TRBV5-1 to TRBJ2-7, with 9 bases matching TRBD1. CDR1 is SGHRS and CDR2 is YFSETQ in the germline V gene. J lost 2 bases, V lost 0 bases, and 6 bases had no gene match. The CDR3 is 16 residues long. DNA for the CDR3: TGCGCCAGCAGCTTGGGGACAGGGGAAATAACCTACGAGCAGTACTTC. Protein sequence: CASSLGTGEITYEQYF.

The gene calls are TRBV7-2 and TRBJ2-7; 12 positions agree with TRBD2. The junction had 5 bases not matched to a gene; V was cut back by 4 bases and J by 4 bases. The CDR3 runs 15 residues. Germline V gene sequence: CDR1 SGHTA, CDR2 FQGNSA. The CDR3 here is CASSSKTSGRYEQYF. The DNA for the CDR3 is TGTGCCAGCAGCTCGAAGACTAGCGGGAGATACGAGCAGTACTTC.

The rearrangement links TRBV7-2 to TRBJ2-1, with 11 bases lining up with TRBD2. Per germline, CDR1 SGHTA and CDR2 FQGNSA. The length of the CDR3 is 14 residues. Trimming cost V 4 bases and J 9 bases; bases outside gene matches: 5. The CDR3 is CASSSTSGSTEQFF. CDR3 coding DNA: TGTGCCAGCAGCTCTACTAGCGGGAGTACTGAGCAGTTCTTC.

V and J are TRBV5-1 and TRBJ2-1; TRBD1 agrees at 7 bases. Per the germline V gene, CDR1 is SGHRS and CDR2 is YFSETQ. The CDR3 sequence is 13 residues long. V dropped 3 bases and J dropped 3; count of bases not matched to a gene: 0. CDR3 in amino acids: CASSWDSYNEQFF. CDR3 in DNA: TGCGCCAGCAGCTGGGACAGCTACAATGAGCAGTTCTTC.

The rearrangement joins TRBV27 to TRBJ2-7; tentatively, D is TRBD1 or TRBD2 (5 bases each). The CDR3 covers 14 residues. Looked up from germline, CDR1 is MNHEY and CDR2 is SMNVEV (reference sequence). V dropped 1 base and J dropped 1 base, with 8 bases sitting between them. The CDR3 here is CASSLWGRSYEQYF. The DNA for the CDR3 is TGTGCCAGCAGTTTATGGGGGAGATCCTACGAGCAGTACTTC.

DNA for the CDR3: TGTGCCACCAGCACGGGACTAGCGGGAGCCTACAATGAGCAGTTCTTC. Translated: CATSTGLAGAYNEQFF. This chain uses TRBV15 with TRBJ2-1, with 14 bases lining up with TRBD2. CDR1 and CDR2 from the germline V gene are LNHNV and YYDKDF (reference sequence). With V trimmed by 4 bases and J by 2 bases, 1 base remained unmatched. The CDR3 consists of 16 residues.

This chain uses TRBV7-9 with TRBJ2-2; D not certain. This CDR3 has 12 residues. V gave up 4 bases and J gave up 4 bases, with 4 bases separating them. Germline assignment: CDR1 SEHNR and CDR2 FQNEAQ (reference sequence). The CDR3 coding sequence is TGTGCCAGCAGCTCCGGCACCGGGGAGCTGTTTTTT. It encodes CASSSGTGELFF. Full variable domain (rest looked up from reference TRBV7-9 and TRBJ2-2): DTGVSQNPRHKITKRGQNVTFRCDPISEHNRLYWYRQTLGQGPEFLTYFQNEAQLEKSRLLSDRFSAERPKGSFSTLEIQRTEQGDSAMYLCASSSGTGELFFGEGSRLTVL.

The gene calls are TRBV15 and TRBJ1-2, with 8 bases that match TRBD1. Trimming took 6 bases from V and 5 from J; bases not matched to a gene: 5. Germline assignment: CDR1 LNHNV and CDR2 YYDKDF (reference sequence). The CDR3 totals 13 residues. CDR3 sequence reads: CATRPGQEYGYTF. CDR3 DNA sequence: TGTGCCACCAGGCCGGGACAGGAGTATGGCTACACCTTC.

The chain uses TRBV15 and TRBJ1-2; D not resolved. CDR1 is LNHNV, CDR2 YYDKDF, per germline (reference sequence). V dropped 0 bases and J dropped 4 bases, with 15 bases sitting between them. The CDR3 contains 16 residues. The CDR3 DNA reads as TGTGCCACCAGCAGAGATCATCTGGGGTCTGGCTATGGCTACACCTTC. This sequence encodes CATSRDHLGSGYGYTF.

This clone was seen once. The chain recombines TRBV28 with TRBJ1-4, with D possibly TRBD1 on 5 matching bases. Trimming stripped 4 bases from V and 8 bases from J, with 14 bases between. Per germline, CDR1 MDHEN and CDR2 SYDVKM. This CDR3 has 14 residues. CDR3 sequence: CASSSLGVWEKLFF. The DNA for the CDR3 is TGTGCCAGCAGTTCATTGGGGGTTTGGGAAAAACTGTTTTTT.

This chain links TRBV11-2 with TRBJ2-3; either TRBD1 or TRBD2 may fit D (5 bases each). The CDR3 runs 14 residues. The V end was cut by 4 bases, the J end by 0 bases, with 8 bases between. Germline V gene data show CDR1 as SGHAT and CDR2 as FQNNGV. Here the CDR3 DNA reads TGTGCCAGCAGCTGGGGGTCTAGCACAGATACGCAGTATTTT. It yields the protein CASSWGSSTDTQYF.

This chain uses TRBV28 with TRBJ1-5; D ambiguous. Germline lookup yields CDR1 MDHEN and CDR2 SYDVKM. The germline V and J ends were trimmed by 6 bases and 3 bases, with 18 bases remaining between them. This CDR3 spans 16 amino acids. The CDR3 nucleotides are TGTGCCAGCAGACCCGGGCACCTAGGGTCCAATCAGCCCCAGCATTTT. The encoded protein is CASRPGHLGSNQPQHF.

The CDR3 region is CAWTILAEEGNEQFF. In DNA form, the CDR3 reads TGTGCCTGGACCATACTAGCGGAGGAGGGTAATGAGCAGTTCTTC. The chain links TRBV30 to TRBJ2-1, with TRBD2 matching 8 bases. CDR3 length: 15 amino acids. Losses at the gene ends were 4 bases for V and 7 bases for J; bases not matched to a gene: 12. Germline loops: CDR1 GTSNPN, CDR2 SVGIG (reference sequence). Full variable domain (missing parts from reference TRBV30 and TRBJ2-1): SQTIHQWPATLVQPVGSPLSLECTVEGTSNPNLYWYRQAAGRGLQLLFYSVGIGQISSEVPQNLSASRPQDRQFILSSKKLLLSDSGFYLCAWTILAEEGNEQFFGPGTRLTVL.

This chain's CDR3 is CASSLRWPDSLAKNIQYF. CDR3 in DNA: TGTGCCAGCAGTTTACGGTGGCCGGATTCATTAGCCAAAAACATTCAGTACTTC. The rearrangement uses TRBV28 and TRBJ2-4, with D uncertain. Trimming pared 2 bases from V and 0 bases from J, leaving 17 bases between. The V gene's germline CDR1 is MDHEN and CDR2 SYDVKM. This CDR3 comprises 18 residues.

The chain employs TRBV28 and TRBJ2-7, with 7 bases aligning to TRBD1. CDR1 and CDR2 from the germline V gene are MDHEN and SYDVKM. After removal of 3 bases from V and 7 bases from J, the junction contained 18 bases not matched to a gene. The CDR3 runs to 17 residues. The DNA for the CDR3 is TGTGCCAGCAGTTTTGGTACAGGGGAAATAAGTTTGTGGGAGCAGTACTTC. It translates to CASSFGTGEISLWEQYF.

The V gene is TRBV5-1, the J gene TRBJ2-5, with D tentatively TRBD1 (6 bases). The CDR3 extends over 17 amino acids. V lost 4 bases and J lost 3, with 22 bases in between. Per the germline V gene, CDR1 is SGHRS and CDR2 is YFSETQ. The DNA for the CDR3 is TGCGCCAGCAGCCCTCCGGGGCAGGGGTCTTCAAAAGAGACCCAGTACTTC. This codes for CASSPPGQGSSKETQYF.

V and J are TRBV6-6 and TRBJ2-7, with 10 bases aligning to TRBD1. The CDR3 has 14 residues. V shed 6 bases, J shed 5 bases, and the junction held 7 bases outside the gene matches. Germline assignment: CDR1 MNHNY and CDR2 SVGAGI (reference sequence). CDR3 DNA: TGTGCCAGCAGCCCAGACAGGGGGCAGCACGAGCAGTACTTC. It codes for CASSPDRGQHEQYF.

The chain links TRBV11-1 to TRBJ2-2, with 7 bases identical to TRBD2. V gave up 3 bases and J gave up 8 bases; unmatched junction bases: 6. The CDR3 has 14 residues. Germline lookup yields CDR1 SGHAT and CDR2 FQDESV (reference sequence). CDR3 sequence (DNA): TGTGCCAGCAGCTTCGGACTAGTCGGTGGGGAGCTGTTTTTT. Protein: CASSFGLVGGELFF.

CDR3 region: CAWSQGIRGTQYF. Here the CDR3 DNA reads TGTGCCTGGAGCCAGGGGATTAGGGGGACCCAGTACTTC. This chain connects TRBV30 to TRBJ2-5, with D maybe TRBD1 (6 bases). Germline V gives CDR1 GTSNPN, CDR2 SVGIG (reference sequence). Trimming removed 3 bases at V and 7 bases at J, with 15 bases between. This CDR3 region has 13 residues.

The chain joins TRBV6-5 to TRBJ1-2; D might be TRBD1 (5 bases). V dropped 7 bases and J dropped 6 bases, with 18 bases sitting between them. Per the germline V gene, CDR1 is MNHEY and CDR2 is SVGAGI. This CDR3 is 14 amino acids long. The CDR3 protein is CASNRWGSLDGYTF. In DNA, the CDR3 is TGTGCCAGCAACCGATGGGGGTCTCTCGATGGCTACACCTTC.

This clone showed up just a few times. Written as DNA, the CDR3 is TGTGCCAGCTCATTAACGAACACTGAAGCTTTCTTT. It specifies CASSLTNTEAFF. The genes are TRBV18 and TRBJ1-1; D unclear. V gave up 5 bases and J gave up 1 base, with 5 bases separating them. The germline gives CDR1 KGHSH, CDR2 LQKENI. The CDR3 is 12 residues long.

There are a few counts of this clone. The chain employs TRBV7-8 and TRBJ2-7; no clear D. The CDR3 covers 14 residues. V lost 1 base and J 0 bases, leaving 7 bases between the germline ends. The V gene's germline CDR1 is SGHVS and CDR2 FQNEAQ. CDR3 protein: CASSLGVSSYEQYF. DNA for the CDR3: TGTGCCAGCAGCTTAGGAGTCAGCTCCTACGAGCAGTACTTC.

Regarding this clone: This same CDR3 is encoded by further DNA sequences in the sample. The V and J genes are TRBV7-2 and TRBJ2-7, with D possibly being TRBD1 (5 bases). The ends were cut back, 1 base at V and 2 bases at J, with 6 bases in the middle. Per the germline V gene, CDR1 is SGHTA and CDR2 is FQGNSA. CDR3 length equals 13 residues. The CDR3 loop reads CASSLGGTYEQYF. As DNA, the CDR3 is TGTGCCAGCAGCTTAGGGGGCACCTACGAGCAGTACTTC.

The chain uses TRBV19 and TRBJ2-7; 7 positions match TRBD2. CDR1 LNHDA and CDR2 SQIVND come from the germline V gene (reference sequence). The CDR3 contains 14 residues. Trimming removed 4 bases from V and 7 bases from J; junction bases left unmatched: 10. The chain's CDR3 is CASSTLARREEQYF. The DNA of the CDR3 is TGTGCCAGTAGTACACTAGCGAGGAGAGAGGAGCAGTACTTC.

V and J are TRBV27 and TRBJ2-7; unclear D gene. The CDR3 consists of 15 residues. The germline gives CDR1 MNHEY, CDR2 SMNVEV (reference sequence). V lost 5 bases to trimming and J lost 2 bases, with 16 bases between them. The CDR3 region is CASSVHLVTTYEQYF. The DNA of the CDR3 is TGTGCCAGCAGTGTCCACTTAGTTACTACCTACGAGCAGTACTTC.

The chain uses TRBV7-9 and TRBJ2-7, with 8 bases aligning to TRBD1. The ends lost 5 bases at V and 1 base at J; junction bases unmatched: 10. The CDR3 is 16 residues long. Germline V gene sequence: CDR1 SEHNR, CDR2 FQNEAQ (reference sequence). CDR3 nucleotides: TGTGCCAGCAGCACACGACAGGGGCGAAAGTCCTACGAGCAGTACTTC. It encodes CASSTRQGRKSYEQYF.

This clone showed up just a few times. This sequence joins TRBV29-1 and TRBJ2-2; no clear D gene. The V and J ends lost 0 bases and 5 bases respectively, with 4 bases between them. This CDR3 region has 12 residues. Germline values: CDR1 SQVTM, CDR2 ANQGSEA. The CDR3 region has the DNA TGCAGCGTTGAAGAGTTTACCGGGGAGCTGTTTTTT. As protein: CSVEEFTGELFF.

The chain recombines TRBV11-2 with TRBJ2-7; D unclear. The V gene lost 2 bases and the J gene lost 4 bases, with 21 bases spanning the gap. Germline V lookup: CDR1 SGHAT, CDR2 FQNNGV. The CDR3 extends over 17 amino acids. In DNA, the CDR3 is TGTGCCAGCAGCTTACTGCCCTGGACGGAGCTGACTTACGAGCAGTACTTC. It is translated as CASSLLPWTELTYEQYF.